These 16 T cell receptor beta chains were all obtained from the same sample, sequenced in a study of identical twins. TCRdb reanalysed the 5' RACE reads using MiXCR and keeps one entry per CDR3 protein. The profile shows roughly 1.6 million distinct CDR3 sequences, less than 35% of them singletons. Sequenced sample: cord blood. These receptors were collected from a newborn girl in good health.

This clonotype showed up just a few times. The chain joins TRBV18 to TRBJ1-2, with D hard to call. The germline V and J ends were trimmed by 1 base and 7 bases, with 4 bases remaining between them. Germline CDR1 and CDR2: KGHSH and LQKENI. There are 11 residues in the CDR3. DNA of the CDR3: TGTGCCAGCTCACCACAGGTTGGCTACACCTTC. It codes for CASSPQVGYTF.

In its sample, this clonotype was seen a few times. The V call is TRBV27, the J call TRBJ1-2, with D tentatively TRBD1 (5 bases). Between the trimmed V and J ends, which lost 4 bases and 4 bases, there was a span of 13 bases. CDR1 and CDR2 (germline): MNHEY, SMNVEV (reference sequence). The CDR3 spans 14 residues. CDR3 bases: TGTGCCAGCAGTTCAGTGGCAGGGCCCTATGGCTACACCTTC. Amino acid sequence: CASSSVAGPYGYTF.

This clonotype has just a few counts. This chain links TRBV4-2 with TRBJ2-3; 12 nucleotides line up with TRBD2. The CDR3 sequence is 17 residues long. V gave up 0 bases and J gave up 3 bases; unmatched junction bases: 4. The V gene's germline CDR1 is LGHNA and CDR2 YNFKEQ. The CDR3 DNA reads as TGTGCCAGCAGCCAAGATGGGACTAGCGGGTATACAGATACGCAGTATTTT. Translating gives CASSQDGTSGYTDTQYF.

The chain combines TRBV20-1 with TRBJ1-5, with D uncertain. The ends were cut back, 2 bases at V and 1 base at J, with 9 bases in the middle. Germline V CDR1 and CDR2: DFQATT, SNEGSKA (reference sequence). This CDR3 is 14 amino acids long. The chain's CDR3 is CSARRQYSNQPQHF. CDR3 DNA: TGCAGTGCTAGACGGCAGTACAGCAATCAGCCCCAGCATTTT.

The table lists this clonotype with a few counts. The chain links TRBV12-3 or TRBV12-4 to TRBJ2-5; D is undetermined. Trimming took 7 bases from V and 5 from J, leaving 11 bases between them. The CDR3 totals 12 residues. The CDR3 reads CASKVLMETQYF. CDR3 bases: TGTGCCAGCAAAGTACTTATGGAGACCCAGTACTTC.

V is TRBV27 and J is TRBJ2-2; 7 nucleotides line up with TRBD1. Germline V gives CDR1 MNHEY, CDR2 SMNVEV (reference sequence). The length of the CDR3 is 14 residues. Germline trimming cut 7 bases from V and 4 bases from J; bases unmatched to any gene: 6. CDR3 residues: CASTLDRSTGELFF. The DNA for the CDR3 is TGTGCCAGCACCCTGGACAGGAGCACCGGGGAGCTGTTTTTT.

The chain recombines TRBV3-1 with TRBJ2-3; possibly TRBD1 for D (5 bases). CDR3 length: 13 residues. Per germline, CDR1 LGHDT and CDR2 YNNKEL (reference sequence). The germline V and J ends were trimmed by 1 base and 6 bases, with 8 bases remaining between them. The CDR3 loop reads CASSQVYRDTQYF. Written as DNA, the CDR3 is TGTGCCAGCAGCCAAGTGTACAGGGATACGCAGTATTTT.

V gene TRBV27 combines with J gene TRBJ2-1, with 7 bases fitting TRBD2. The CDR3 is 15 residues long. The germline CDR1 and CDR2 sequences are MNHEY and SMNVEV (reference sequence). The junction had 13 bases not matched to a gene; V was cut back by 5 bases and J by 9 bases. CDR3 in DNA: TGTGCCAGCAGTCCTTTGGGGGGGAATGGAGGTGAGCAGTTCTTC. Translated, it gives CASSPLGGNGGEQFF.

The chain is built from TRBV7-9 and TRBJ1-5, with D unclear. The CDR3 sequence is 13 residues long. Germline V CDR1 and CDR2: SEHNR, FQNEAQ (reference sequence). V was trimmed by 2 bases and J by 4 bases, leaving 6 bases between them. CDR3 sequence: CASSLFANQPQHF. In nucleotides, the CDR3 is TGTGCCAGCAGCTTATTCGCGAATCAGCCCCAGCATTTT.

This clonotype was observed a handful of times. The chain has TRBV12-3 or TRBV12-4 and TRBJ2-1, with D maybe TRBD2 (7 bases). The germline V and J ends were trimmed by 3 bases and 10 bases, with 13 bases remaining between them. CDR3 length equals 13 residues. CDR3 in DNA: TGTGCCAGCAGTTTGGGTTCGGGGGGCGAGCAGTTCTTC. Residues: CASSLGSGGEQFF.

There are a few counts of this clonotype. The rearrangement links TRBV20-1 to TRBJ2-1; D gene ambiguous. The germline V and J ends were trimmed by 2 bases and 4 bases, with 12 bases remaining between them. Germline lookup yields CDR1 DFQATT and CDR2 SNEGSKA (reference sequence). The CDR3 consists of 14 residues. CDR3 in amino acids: CSARQGFLYNEQFF. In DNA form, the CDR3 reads TGCAGTGCTAGACAAGGGTTCCTTTACAATGAGCAGTTCTTC.

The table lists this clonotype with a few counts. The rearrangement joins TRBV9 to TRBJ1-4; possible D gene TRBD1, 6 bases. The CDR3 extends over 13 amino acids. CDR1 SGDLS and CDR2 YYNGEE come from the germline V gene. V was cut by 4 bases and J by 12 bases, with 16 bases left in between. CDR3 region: CASSPTPAGELFF. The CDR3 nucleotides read TGTGCCAGCAGCCCTACCCCGGCAGGGGAACTGTTTTTT.

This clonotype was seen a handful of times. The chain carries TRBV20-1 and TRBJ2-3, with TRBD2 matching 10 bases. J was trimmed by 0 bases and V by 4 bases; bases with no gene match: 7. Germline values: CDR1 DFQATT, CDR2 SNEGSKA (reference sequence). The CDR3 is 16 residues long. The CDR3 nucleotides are TGCAGTGCTAACTCCGGGACTAGCGTTAGCACAGATACGCAGTATTTT. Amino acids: CSANSGTSVSTDTQYF.

The CDR3 reads CASSLGRTSNNEQFF. CDR3 DNA: TGTGCCAGCAGCTTAGGTAGGACTAGCAACAATGAGCAGTTCTTC. The chain is built from TRBV7-9 and TRBJ2-1; 8 positions match TRBD2. The V segment lost 1 base and the J segment 5 bases; nucleotides outside the gene matches: 4. The CDR3 covers 15 residues. Germline loops: CDR1 SEHNR, CDR2 FQNEAQ (reference sequence).

The CDR3, as DNA: TGCAGTGCTACGACAGGTCTCTGGGTTGAAGCTTTCTTT. Translating gives CSATTGLWVEAFF. This rearrangement joins TRBV20-1 to TRBJ1-1, with D possibly being TRBD1 (6 bases). The V end lost 4 bases, the J end lost 7 bases, and 16 bases lay between the germline ends. This CDR3 has 13 residues. Germline V lookup: CDR1 DFQATT, CDR2 SNEGSKA (reference sequence).

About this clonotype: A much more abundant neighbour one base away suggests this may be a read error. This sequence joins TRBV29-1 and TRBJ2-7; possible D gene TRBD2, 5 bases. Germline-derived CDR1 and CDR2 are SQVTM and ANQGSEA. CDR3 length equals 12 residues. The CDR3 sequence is CGVAGLGYEQYF. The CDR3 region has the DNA TGCGGCGTGGCCGGACTGGGCTACGAGCAGTACTTC.